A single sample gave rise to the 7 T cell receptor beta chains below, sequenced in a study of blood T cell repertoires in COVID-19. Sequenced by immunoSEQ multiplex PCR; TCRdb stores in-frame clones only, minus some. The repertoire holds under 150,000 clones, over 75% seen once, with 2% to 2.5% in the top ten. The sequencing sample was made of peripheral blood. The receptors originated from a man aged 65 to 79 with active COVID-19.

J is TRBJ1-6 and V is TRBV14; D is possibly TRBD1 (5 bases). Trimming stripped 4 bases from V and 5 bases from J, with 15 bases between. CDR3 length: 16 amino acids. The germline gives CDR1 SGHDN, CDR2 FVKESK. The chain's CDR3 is CASSPHQGTNNSPLHF. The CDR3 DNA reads TGTGCCAGCAGCCCTCACCAGGGAACGAATAATTCACCCCTCCACTTT.

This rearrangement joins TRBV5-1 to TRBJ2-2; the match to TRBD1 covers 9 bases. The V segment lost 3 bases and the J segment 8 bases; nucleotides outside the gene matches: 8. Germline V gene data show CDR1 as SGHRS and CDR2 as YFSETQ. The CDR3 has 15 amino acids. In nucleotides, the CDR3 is TGCGCCAGCAGCTCAACAGGGGGCGCTTTGGGGGAGCTGTTTTTT. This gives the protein CASSSTGGALGELFF.

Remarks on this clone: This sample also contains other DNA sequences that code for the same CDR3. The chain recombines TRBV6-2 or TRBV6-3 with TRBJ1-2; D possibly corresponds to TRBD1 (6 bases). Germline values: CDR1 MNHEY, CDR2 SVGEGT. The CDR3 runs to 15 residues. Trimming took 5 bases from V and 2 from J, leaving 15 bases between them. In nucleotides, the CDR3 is TGTGCCAGCAGTCCCCGGGGGGGGGCGAACTATGGCTACACCTTC. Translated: CASSPRGGANYGYTF.

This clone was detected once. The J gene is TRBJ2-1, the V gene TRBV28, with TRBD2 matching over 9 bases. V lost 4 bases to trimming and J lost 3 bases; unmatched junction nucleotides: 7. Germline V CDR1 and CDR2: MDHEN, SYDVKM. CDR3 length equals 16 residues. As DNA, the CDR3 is TGTGCCAGCAGTTCCCGCAGGACTAGCGTCTACAATGAGCAGTTCTTC. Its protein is CASSSRRTSVYNEQFF.

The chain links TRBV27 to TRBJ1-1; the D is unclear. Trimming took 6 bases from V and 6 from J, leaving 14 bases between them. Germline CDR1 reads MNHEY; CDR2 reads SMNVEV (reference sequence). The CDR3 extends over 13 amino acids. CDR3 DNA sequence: TGTGCCAGCAGCCCCGTAAGAGGAGCTGAAGCTTTCTTT. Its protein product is CASSPVRGAEAFF.

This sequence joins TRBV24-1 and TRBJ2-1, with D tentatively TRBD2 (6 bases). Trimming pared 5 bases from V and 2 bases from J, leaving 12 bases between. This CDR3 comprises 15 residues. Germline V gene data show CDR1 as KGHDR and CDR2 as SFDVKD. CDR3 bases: TGTGCCACCAGTGGCTGGGGAGGAGCCTACAATGAGCAGTTCTTC. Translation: CATSGWGGAYNEQFF.

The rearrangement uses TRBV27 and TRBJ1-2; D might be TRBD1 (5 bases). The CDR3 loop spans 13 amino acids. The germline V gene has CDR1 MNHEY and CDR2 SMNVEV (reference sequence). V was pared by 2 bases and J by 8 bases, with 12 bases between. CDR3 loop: CASSLGREYGYTF. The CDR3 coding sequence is TGTGCCAGCAGTTTAGGCAGGGAATACGGCTACACCTTC.